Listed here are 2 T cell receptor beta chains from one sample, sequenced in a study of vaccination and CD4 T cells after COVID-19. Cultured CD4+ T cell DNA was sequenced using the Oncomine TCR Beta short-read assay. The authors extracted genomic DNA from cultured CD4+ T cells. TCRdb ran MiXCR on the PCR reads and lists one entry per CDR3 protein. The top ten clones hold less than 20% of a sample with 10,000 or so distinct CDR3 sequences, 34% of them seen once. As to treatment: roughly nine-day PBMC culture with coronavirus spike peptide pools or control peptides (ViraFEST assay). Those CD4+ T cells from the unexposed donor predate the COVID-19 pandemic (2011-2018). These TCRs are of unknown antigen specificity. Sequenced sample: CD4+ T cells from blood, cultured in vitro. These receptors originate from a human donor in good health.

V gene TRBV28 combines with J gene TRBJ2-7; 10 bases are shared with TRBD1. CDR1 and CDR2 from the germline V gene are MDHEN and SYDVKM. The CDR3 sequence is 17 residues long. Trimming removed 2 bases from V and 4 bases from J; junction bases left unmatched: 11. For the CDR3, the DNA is TGTGCCAGCAGTTTACCAACACTTGGGGACAGGGGTTACGAGCAGTACTTC. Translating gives CASSLPTLGDRGYEQYF.

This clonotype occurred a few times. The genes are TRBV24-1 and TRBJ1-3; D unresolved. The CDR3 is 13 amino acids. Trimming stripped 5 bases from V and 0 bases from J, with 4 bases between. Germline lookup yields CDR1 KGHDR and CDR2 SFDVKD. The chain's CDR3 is CATSGSSGNTIYF. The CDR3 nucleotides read TGTGCCACCAGTGGGAGCTCTGGAAACACCATATATTTT.